Listed below are T cell receptor beta chains from one sample, sequenced in a study of beta chain features in type 1 diabetes. The repertoire was sequenced with immunoSEQ multiplex PCR; TCRdb's copy has only in-frame clones and lacks some. The sample yields about 390,000 clones, roughly 9.8% seen once. Sequencing used central memory CD4+ T cells from blood. The receptors originated from a man younger than 40 with type 1 diabetes. Each CDR3 is given with its conserved first and last residue. Rows may omit the clone size; those that give it use once, few, many or a size class.

j_gene | v_gene | abundance | CDR3aa
TRBJ2-1 | TRBV5-4 | many | CASSLDSNEQFF
TRBJ1-5 | TRBV28 | NA | CASTLTGKEQPQHF
TRBJ1-2 | TRBV7-2 | NA | CASSLDLNYGYTF
TRBJ1-4 | TRBV23-1 | few | CASSQEGRVNEKLFF
TRBJ2-1 | TRBV6-6 | NA | CASSSREGAVNEQFF
TRBJ2-1 | TRBV5-1 | NA | CASSLVTNNEQFF
TRBJ1-2 | TRBV7-2 | few | CASSLAASAFDGYTF
TRBJ1-5 | TRBV4-3 | few | CASSQDHDWNQPQHF
TRBJ2-7 | TRBV11-2 | few | CASSSLAGGPYEQYF
TRBJ2-7 | TRBV7-2 | NA | CASSLARGVRYEQYF
TRBJ2-1 | TRBV6-5 | few | CASSYPGQGYNEQFF
TRBJ2-1 | TRBV9 | NA | CASSAQAGRQDEQFF
TRBJ2-1 | TRBV10-2 | few | CASKLAVYNEQFF
TRBJ1-1 | TRBV30 | many | CAWSITGVDTEAFF
TRBJ2-1 | TRBV30 | NA | CAWSGPGGHEQFF
TRBJ2-5 | TRBV7-9 | few | CASSLNRDGGETQYF
TRBJ2-7 | TRBV19 | many | CASSPTGSYEQYF
TRBJ2-7 | TRBV7-2 | few | CASSVQLSYEQYF
TRBJ1-4 | TRBV28 | NA | CASKINSGPAGEKLFF
TRBJ1-1 | TRBV9 | NA | CASSAGQGGEAFF
TRBJ1-1 | TRBV7-2 | NA | CASSWPYTEAFF
TRBJ2-3 | TRBV29-1 | few | CSVERSAEFTDTQYF
TRBJ1-1 | TRBV18 | NA | CASSGTGESTEAFF
TRBJ2-7 | TRBV5-4 | NA | CASSQGGGSGDEQYF
TRBJ2-2 | TRBV2 | many | CASSVRQGGGELFF
TRBJ1-2 | TRBV11-2 | NA | CASIPWEKELYGYTF
TRBJ2-3 | TRBV6-6 | few | CASSYPRAGGRNTQYF
TRBJ2-3 | TRBV30 | NA | CAWSTADTQYF
TRBJ2-5 | TRBV19 | NA | CASSPGGQRETQYF
TRBJ2-7 | TRBV9 | many | CASSLGTSGLYEQYF
TRBJ1-2 | TRBV29-1 | few | CSVVFRRANYGYTF
TRBJ2-7 | TRBV5-1 | few | CASSSAAFTEGEQYF
TRBJ2-5 | TRBV29-1 | few | CSVEPGVETQYF
TRBJ2-7 | TRBV6-5 | NA | CASFGTTQYEQYF
TRBJ2-2 | TRBV19 | many | CASSSRFTGELFF
TRBJ2-7 | TRBV11-1 | NA | CASRSGTGGYEQYF
TRBJ2-5 | TRBV7-2 | NA | CASSRGAGGFAETQYF
TRBJ2-7 | TRBV7-6 | many | CASSRPNGGIYEQYF
TRBJ1-3 | TRBV5-4 | NA | CASSPGHFGNTIYF
TRBJ1-2 | TRBV10-3 | few | CAISDEEGQGYSWGYTF
TRBJ2-7 | TRBV30 | NA | CAWSRGGAGYEQYF
TRBJ2-2 | TRBV30 | NA | CAFWTGGTGELFF
TRBJ2-2 | TRBV27 | NA | CASSPDRFNTGELFF
TRBJ2-1 | TRBV10-3 | NA | CAISETQGLGQFF
TRBJ2-7 | TRBV11-2 | few | CASSNTDGVIGEQYF
TRBJ1-2 | TRBV30 | NA | CAWSVHSDGYTF
TRBJ2-1 | TRBV7-3 | few | CASSLPGHMGLGEQFF
TRBJ2-7 | TRBV7-6 | few | CASSFGINREQYF
NA | TRBV30 | few | CAWSDPRQKTSYEQYF
TRBJ2-1 | TRBV7-8 | many | CASTYKGVNEQFF
TRBJ2-1 | TRBV4-3 | NA | CASSQGLASYNEQFF
TRBJ1-5 | TRBV28 | NA | CASSMGTGHSNQPQHF
TRBJ2-7 | TRBV20-1 | NA | CSGVAGYEQYF
TRBJ1-1 | TRBV27 | NA | CASSSVTLNTEAFF
TRBJ2-1 | TRBV7-2 | few | CASSQGTSGAYNEQFF
TRBJ2-5 | TRBV5-1 | few | CASSLRTGLSETQYF
TRBJ2-5 | TRBV7-9 | few | CATRQPGGQETQYF
TRBJ2-2 | TRBV11-2 | NA | CAIVNSGASNTGELFF
TRBJ2-1 | TRBV11-1 | NA | CASSPRTSGSSYNEQFF